A selection of T cell receptor beta chains follows, all from one sample in a study of T-cell reconstitution after alpha-beta-depleted transplantation in children. TCRdb reprocessed the PCR reads via MiXCR and lists one record per CDR3 protein. The table includes 250,000 to 400,000 distinct CDR3 sequences, roughly 21% detected once. Sequencing used PBMCs, mostly from graft donor cells, obtained 180 days after TCRalphabeta/CD19-depleted stem cell transplant. The receptor set was obtained from a male patient under 18 who had a stem cell transplant for acute lymphoblastic leukemia, so the T cells may come from the graft donor. Each CDR3 is given with its conserved first and last residue. The order of the fields is V gene, CDR3 protein.

TRBV10-3,CAISDRGPEQYF
TRBV29-1,CSVAQGLRQPQHF
TRBV4-2,CASSQGNRGGGELFF
TRBV7-8,CASSLVSPGQISSYNEQFF
TRBV9,CASTRSGQETQYF
TRBV9,CASSVGTPTNEKLFF
TRBV4-1,CASSQEGAGVWNEQFF
TRBV2,CASSVRGRSNTGELFF
TRBV19,CASTIRTDTQYF
TRBV10-2,CASRQRTRGTDTQYF
TRBV6-5,CASSYGDYNEQFF
TRBV5-5,CASTPPGKPITDTQYF